This is a list of T cell receptor beta chains from one sample in a study of blood T cell repertoires in COVID-19. Only in-frame clones appear in the TCRdb table, and some are missing; sequencing was by immunoSEQ multiplex PCR. The sample lists approximately 250,000 clones; about 89% were seen once. Sequenced material: peripheral blood. The receptors stem from a man aged 35 to 55 with active or convalescent COVID-19. CDR3s leave out the opening cysteine and the closing phenylalanine or tryptophan.

v_call: TRBV5-6
j_call: TRBJ2-7
cdr3_aa: ASSFRRAASYEQY

v_call: TRBV27
j_call: TRBJ1-6
cdr3_aa: ASGEYNSPLH

v_call: TRBV12-3/TRBV12-4
j_call: TRBJ1-2
cdr3_aa: ASRRGQSYGYT

v_call: TRBV6-5
j_call: TRBJ1-5
cdr3_aa: ASSYSGRNQPQH

v_call: TRBV7-9
j_call: TRBJ1-6
cdr3_aa: ASSDGQAFGSPLH

v_call: TRBV12-3/TRBV12-4
j_call: TRBJ2-3
cdr3_aa: ASSYTQGLTQY

v_call: TRBV29-1
j_call: TRBJ2-3
cdr3_aa: SVPLGTGGTDTQY

v_call: TRBV5-4
j_call: TRBJ2-3
cdr3_aa: ASSDSRRIGDTQY

v_call: TRBV3-1/TRBV3-2
j_call: TRBJ2-7
cdr3_aa: ASSPQLTGFSEQY

v_call: TRBV5-1
j_call: TRBJ2-7
cdr3_aa: ASRGLQGSEQY

v_call: TRBV5-4
j_call: TRBJ2-5
cdr3_aa: ASSSGTRGETQY

v_call: TRBV4-1
j_call: TRBJ2-2
cdr3_aa: ASSHAMHRNTGELF

v_call: TRBV5-4
j_call: TRBJ2-7
cdr3_aa: ASSFTSGSYEQY

v_call: TRBV11-1
j_call: TRBJ2-1
cdr3_aa: ASTSPDGGLYNEQF

v_call: TRBV2
j_call: TRBJ1-6
cdr3_aa: ASRAQGGGSPLH

v_call: TRBV7-9
j_call: TRBJ2-1
cdr3_aa: ASSLDGLAGVDEQF

v_call: TRBV15
j_call: TRBJ2-1
cdr3_aa: ATSFPPRNTLRTLNEQF

v_call: TRBV15
j_call: TRBJ2-1
cdr3_aa: ATSRGGTSGRGHYNEQF

v_call: TRBV4-2
j_call: TRBJ2-3
cdr3_aa: ASSQAGTSGRDTQY

v_call: TRBV30
j_call: TRBJ1-6
cdr3_aa: AWGTGSSYNSPLH

v_call: TRBV28
j_call: TRBJ1-1
cdr3_aa: ASSLLDTRTEAF

v_call: TRBV10-3
j_call: TRBJ2-3
cdr3_aa: AISEKGRGTSSDTQY

v_call: TRBV5-1
j_call: TRBJ2-3
cdr3_aa: ASSLAADGTDTQY

v_call: TRBV6-2/TRBV6-3
j_call: TRBJ2-7
cdr3_aa: ASSKPASGHLYEQY

v_call: TRBV30
j_call: TRBJ2-1
cdr3_aa: AWALAGGNNEQF

v_call: TRBV7-8
j_call: TRBJ1-6
cdr3_aa: ASSFSGTGGSPLH

v_call: TRBV3-1/TRBV3-2
j_call: TRBJ1-2
cdr3_aa: ASSQDREYHYGYT

v_call: TRBV7-3
j_call: TRBJ2-3
cdr3_aa: ASSLNPNWRGVTDTQY

v_call: TRBV24-1
j_call: TRBJ2-7
cdr3_aa: ATSDPGQGAEEQY

v_call: TRBV7-2
j_call: TRBJ1-4
cdr3_aa: ASSADHRGNEKLF

v_call: TRBV5-4
j_call: TRBJ1-1
cdr3_aa: ASSFDRNTEAF

v_call: TRBV6-5
j_call: TRBJ1-1
cdr3_aa: ASRGTAEEAF

v_call: TRBV24-1
j_call: TRBJ2-1
cdr3_aa: ATSDFEQGGIGEQF

v_call: TRBV9
j_call: TRBJ2-3
cdr3_aa: ASSVVAGGRTDTQY

v_call: TRBV24-1
j_call: TRBJ2-5
cdr3_aa: ATSGPDRSYQETQY

v_call: TRBV24-1
j_call: TRBJ2-7
cdr3_aa: ATSDATSGRGEQY

v_call: TRBV4-1
j_call: TRBJ1-1
cdr3_aa: ASSHPGTNRGEAF

v_call: TRBV9
j_call: TRBJ1-2
cdr3_aa: ASSVEEEELVYGYT

v_call: TRBV11-3
j_call: TRBJ2-4
cdr3_aa: ASSAGGLAENIQY

v_call: TRBV7-2
j_call: TRBJ2-1
cdr3_aa: ASSFPPGQGDYEQF

v_call: TRBV11-2
j_call: TRBJ2-1
cdr3_aa: ASSFATNNEQF

v_call: TRBV4-1
j_call: TRBJ1-4
cdr3_aa: ASSRDPGQGAPTNEKLF

v_call: TRBV3-1/TRBV3-2
j_call: TRBJ2-5
cdr3_aa: ASSQGGEETQY

v_call: TRBV9
j_call: TRBJ2-3
cdr3_aa: ASSPWGGGTDTQY

v_call: TRBV24-1
j_call: TRBJ2-1
cdr3_aa: ATSDPGQGIHEQF

v_call: TRBV27
j_call: TRBJ1-5
cdr3_aa: ASSGQGSQPQH

v_call: TRBV4-1
j_call: TRBJ1-5
cdr3_aa: ASSQGGGQPQH

v_call: TRBV27
j_call: TRBJ2-1
cdr3_aa: ASSPLRTGVKNEQF

v_call: TRBV7-2
j_call: TRBJ1-5
cdr3_aa: ASSFSDSNQPQH

v_call: TRBV5-1
j_call: TRBJ2-7
cdr3_aa: ASSSSGQGSEQY

v_call: TRBV4-1
j_call: TRBJ1-6
cdr3_aa: ASSPGFGQARSPLH

v_call: TRBV6-5
j_call: TRBJ2-7
cdr3_aa: ASSPLLAPAYEQY

v_call: TRBV27
j_call: TRBJ2-3
cdr3_aa: ASSHIADFSTDTQY

v_call: TRBV6-1
j_call: TRBJ1-1
cdr3_aa: ASSEAGGSEAF

v_call: TRBV18
j_call: TRBJ1-5
cdr3_aa: ASSPRGADYDNQPQH